There are a few counts of the clone carrying this TCR beta chain. What it binds is unknown. The sample originates from a study of beta chain features in type 1 diabetes. General study results and limits: TCRB repertoires of naive, central memory and Treg cells appeared more similar among patients than among healthy donors.

Germline-derived CDR1 and CDR2 are SGHNT and YYREEE (reference sequence). This CDR3 is 14 amino acids long. V was trimmed by 4 bases and J by 5 bases, leaving 15 bases between them. Every isolated RNA sample was fully reverse transcribed, so sequencing captured expressed TCRB transcripts. This table comes from immunoSEQ multiplex PCR, and its TCRdb copy is limited to in-frame clones, with some not included. The sample holds roughly 130,000 clones, 7% to 10% seen once. Based on CD45RO/CCR7/CD25/CD127/CD95/CD27, CD4+ regulatory, stem cell-like memory, naive and central memory cells were sorted. The rearrangement uses TRBV5-4 and TRBJ2-5; D perhaps matches TRBD2 (5 bases). Sequencing was carried out using central memory CD4+ T cells from blood. This sequence originates from a man between 18 and 35 years old in good health. CDR3 amino acids: CASSGGLERETQYF. CDR3 bases: TGTGCCAGCAGCGGTGGACTGGAACGGGAGACCCAGTACTTC.